This passage covers 24 T cell receptor beta chains from one sample sequenced in a study of sequential checkpoint blockade in melanoma. Clones were read by immunoSEQ multiplex PCR, and TCRdb kept only the in-frame ones, dropping some. The repertoire consists of tens of thousands of clones, with roughly 75% occurring once and the leading ten covering approximately 18%. Treatment here: randomized to nivolumab then ipilimumab (arm A) or the reverse (arm B). The sample consisted of CD8+ T cells sorted from blood (inferred from file names), taken from a patient given nivolumab and ipilimumab in sequence. These receptors originate from a human donor with melanoma.

The chain recombines TRBV5-4 with TRBJ2-3; TRBD1 might be the D (6 bases). Germline V gene data show CDR1 as SGHNT and CDR2 as YYREEE (reference sequence). This CDR3 is 14 amino acids long. Trimming shortened V by 2 bases and J by 0 bases, and 7 bases separated the two germline ends. CDR3 amino acids: CASSFQGSTDTQYF. The CDR3 DNA reads TGTGCCAGCAGCTTTCAGGGGAGCACAGATACGCAGTATTTT.

CDR3 DNA: TGTGCCAGTAGTATGTGGGCAGGAAACACTGAAGCTTTCTTT. Its protein is CASSMWAGNTEAFF. V gene TRBV19 combines with J gene TRBJ1-1; D is ambiguous. Germline assignment: CDR1 LNHDA and CDR2 SQIVND (reference sequence). The CDR3 totals 14 residues. Trimming stripped 3 bases from V and 2 bases from J, with 10 bases between.

This chain connects TRBV11-1 to TRBJ2-7; D gene uncertain. Germline assignment: CDR1 SGHAT and CDR2 FQDESV (reference sequence). There are 13 residues in the CDR3. V lost 5 bases, J lost 3 bases, and 11 bases lay in between. As DNA, the CDR3 is TGTGCCAGCAGCCCCCGCGGCGGCTACGAGCAGTACTTC. Protein: CASSPRGGYEQYF.

The rearrangement uses TRBV28 and TRBJ1-1, with D perhaps matching TRBD1 (5 bases). This CDR3 contains 14 residues. V lost 4 bases and J 7 bases, leaving 16 bases between the germline ends. The germline gives CDR1 MDHEN, CDR2 SYDVKM. As DNA, the CDR3 is TGTGCCAGCAGTTACTCAGGGTGGGTGGGTGAAGCTTTCTTT. As protein: CASSYSGWVGEAFF. The entire variable domain, with the rest obtained from reference TRBV28 and TRBJ1-1, is as follows: DVKVTQSSRYLVKRTGEKVFLECVQDMDHENMFWYRQDPGLGLRLIYFSYDVKMKEKGDIPEGYSVSREKKERFSLILESASTNQTSMYLCASSYSGWVGEAFFGQGTRLTVV.

The rearrangement uses TRBV5-4 and TRBJ1-2; 10 nucleotides line up with TRBD1. In germline, CDR1 is SGHNT, CDR2 YYREEE (reference sequence). This CDR3 comprises 15 residues. J lost 8 bases, V lost 2 bases, and 9 bases had no gene match. CDR3 DNA sequence: TGTGCCAGCAGCTTACCGGGACAGGGGAATAGAGGCTACACCTTC. Residues: CASSLPGQGNRGYTF.

The chain recombines TRBV4-1 with TRBJ2-1; TRBD2 matches 15 bases. V was clipped by 4 bases and J by 7 bases; unmatched bases: 2. The germline V gene has CDR1 MGHRA and CDR2 YSYEKL. The CDR3 spans 15 residues. CDR3 amino acids: CASSRGLAGGNEQFF. CDR3 DNA: TGCGCCAGCAGCCGAGGACTAGCGGGGGGGAATGAGCAGTTCTTC.

The chain recombines TRBV6-6 with TRBJ1-2; 7 bases are shared with TRBD1. The ends lost 8 bases at V and 6 bases at J; junction bases unmatched: 3. Germline lookup yields CDR1 MNHNY and CDR2 SVGAGI (reference sequence). There are 11 residues in the CDR3. CDR3 loop: CASQGENGYTF. DNA of the CDR3: TGTGCCAGCCAGGGGGAGAATGGCTACACCTTC.

The CDR3 DNA reads TGTGCCAGCAGCTTAGATCGGGGGTCGTTGCAGGAGCAGTACTTC. It codes for CASSLDRGSLQEQYF. This chain connects TRBV7-9 to TRBJ2-7; perhaps TRBD2 as D (6 bases). Trimming cost V 1 base and J 7 bases, with 17 bases left between them. The germline V gene has CDR1 SEHNR and CDR2 FQNEAQ (reference sequence). The CDR3 extends over 15 amino acids.

V is TRBV28 and J is TRBJ1-5, with 7 bases fitting TRBD1. Germline CDR1 and CDR2: MDHEN and SYDVKM. V was clipped by 5 bases and J by 1 base; unmatched bases: 2. This CDR3 is built from 14 residues. CDR3 sequence reads: CASSPQGSNQPQHF. CDR3 DNA sequence: TGTGCCAGCAGTCCACAGGGGAGCAATCAGCCCCAGCATTTT.

This chain joins TRBV10-3 and TRBJ1-2, with D perhaps TRBD1 (5 bases). The CDR3 sequence is 14 residues long. V gave up 1 base and J gave up 2 bases, with 8 bases separating them. Germline V gene sequence: CDR1 ENHRY, CDR2 SYGVKD. DNA for the CDR3: TGTGCCATCAGTGAGTGGGGGGAGAACTATGGCTACACCTTC. This gives the protein CAISEWGENYGYTF.

The CDR3 protein is CASSVASGGTGELFF. As DNA, the CDR3 is TGTGCCAGCAGCGTAGCTTCAGGGGGCACCGGGGAGCTGTTTTTT. The chain is built from TRBV9 and TRBJ2-2, with TRBD1 identical over 7 bases. This CDR3 comprises 15 residues. From germline, CDR1 is SGDLS and CDR2 YYNGEE. Trimming removed 0 bases from V and 4 bases from J; junction bases left unmatched: 3.

The J gene is TRBJ1-2, the V gene TRBV4-2; 8 bases line up with TRBD1. The CDR3 covers 15 residues. Germline V gene sequence: CDR1 LGHNA, CDR2 YNFKEQ. V shed 4 bases and J 7 bases; nucleotides not matched to a gene: 11. The CDR3 here is CASSPSPQGAGGYTF. CDR3 DNA sequence: TGTGCCAGCAGCCCCTCTCCGCAGGGGGCGGGTGGCTACACCTTC.

The rearrangement links TRBV15 to TRBJ1-2; no reliable D call. Trimming removed 5 bases from V and 7 bases from J, with 20 bases in between. Per the germline V gene, CDR1 is LNHNV and CDR2 is YYDKDF (reference sequence). The length of the CDR3 is 15 residues. The CDR3, as DNA: TGTGCCACCAGCCCTAGTCCCCCGGACTATCGTGGCTACACCTTC. Its protein product is CATSPSPPDYRGYTF.

The chain employs TRBV7-8 and TRBJ2-5; 16 bases fit TRBD2. Trimming cost V 5 bases and J 2 bases; bases outside gene matches: 8. The CDR3 is 18 residues long. Per germline, CDR1 SGHVS and CDR2 FQNEAQ. In DNA, the CDR3 is TGTGCCAGCAGCAGAACGGGACTAGCGGGGGGGTTTCAAGAGACCCAGTACTTC. Residues: CASSRTGLAGGFQETQYF.

The chain uses TRBV6-6 and TRBJ2-7; 10 bases agree with TRBD1. The CDR3 has 14 residues. Germline-derived CDR1 and CDR2 are MNHNY and SVGAGI (reference sequence). Trimming took 3 bases from V and 4 from J; bases not matched to a gene: 3. The CDR3 bases are TGTGCCAGCAGTTATGGGACAGGGGTATACGAGCAGTACTTC. Translated: CASSYGTGVYEQYF.

The chain has TRBV28 and TRBJ2-2; the D gene is possibly TRBD2 (5 bases). The V gene's germline CDR1 is MDHEN and CDR2 SYDVKM. This CDR3 is built from 15 residues. V gave up 3 bases and J gave up 4 bases, with 12 bases separating them. CDR3 DNA sequence: TGTGCCAGCAGTTTCACCGGGATGGGCACCGGGGAGCTGTTTTTT. Its translation is CASSFTGMGTGELFF.

The genes are TRBV7-8 and TRBJ2-5, with D possibly TRBD2 on 6 matching bases. There are 16 residues in the CDR3. CDR1 is SGHVS and CDR2 is FQNEAQ in the germline V gene. With 5 bases removed from V and 1 base from J, the gap between germline ends came to 17 bases. The CDR3 loop reads CASSPPGTGGQETQYF. The CDR3 coding sequence is TGTGCCAGCAGCCCACCAGGGACCGGGGGCCAAGAGACCCAGTACTTC.

This clone was counted a single time. The V gene is TRBV7-9, the J gene TRBJ2-5, with 8 bases that match TRBD1. The J call is in doubt because the DNA end fits TRBJ2-7 better. This CDR3 spans 15 amino acids. The germline V gene has CDR1 SEHNR and CDR2 FQNEAQ (reference sequence). The CDR3 is CASSSIGTGGSEQYF. The CDR3 nucleotides read TGTGCCAGCAGCTCGATCGGGACAGGCGGGTCCGAGCAGTACTTC.

This chain connects TRBV6-5 to TRBJ1-5; 7 bases are shared with TRBD1. This CDR3 is built from 14 residues. The germline gives CDR1 MNHEY, CDR2 SVGAGI. Germline trimming cut 6 bases from V and 4 bases from J; bases unmatched to any gene: 6. The CDR3 nucleotides read TGTGCCAGCAGACAGACAGGGCGAAATCAGCCCCAGCATTTT. It is translated as CASRQTGRNQPQHF.

The J gene is TRBJ2-4, the V gene TRBV13; TRBD2 matches at 7 bases. This CDR3 is 14 amino acids long. Trimming cost V 5 bases and J 7 bases; bases outside gene matches: 8. Germline loops: CDR1 PRHDT, CDR2 FYEKMQ (reference sequence). The chain's CDR3 is CASSPARGENIQYF. CDR3 in DNA: TGTGCCAGCAGCCCCGCCCGGGGGGAGAACATTCAGTACTTC. Looking up the rest from reference TRBV13 and TRBJ2-4 gives the full variable domain: AAGVIQSPRHLIKEKRETATLKCYPIPRHDTVYWYQQGPGQDPQFLISFYEKMQSDKGSIPDRFSAQQFSDYHSELNMSSLELGDSALYFCASSPARGENIQYFGAGTRLSVL.

The chain links TRBV4-3 to TRBJ2-2; D is unclear. The CDR3 is 18 residues long. Germline V CDR1 and CDR2: LGHNA, YSLEER. Deletions cut 0 bases from V and 0 bases from J, with 14 bases between. The CDR3 region is CASSQDLAVMTNTGELFF. The CDR3 bases are TGCGCCAGCAGCCAAGATCTGGCAGTGATGACGAACACCGGGGAGCTGTTTTTT.

The chain is built from TRBV9 and TRBJ2-1; TRBD2 agrees at 10 bases. The CDR3 has 14 amino acids. V was clipped by 7 bases and J by 3 bases; unmatched bases: 4. Germline V CDR1 and CDR2: SGDLS, YYNGEE. CDR3 loop: CASERGGLYNEQFF. Written as DNA, the CDR3 is TGTGCCAGCGAGCGGGGGGGGCTCTACAATGAGCAGTTCTTC.

The chain carries TRBV2 and TRBJ1-2; 12 positions agree with TRBD1. Germline-derived CDR1 and CDR2 are SNHLY and FYNNEI. This CDR3 is 16 amino acids long. V lost 8 bases and J lost 4; bases outside the gene matches: 11. This CDR3 is CASGPGTGGKSYGYTF. DNA of the CDR3: TGTGCCAGCGGGCCCGGGACAGGGGGCAAAAGCTATGGCTACACCTTC.

Of note for this clone: The same CDR3 arises from other DNA sequences in this sample as well. This chain uses TRBV18 with TRBJ1-2; the match to TRBD1 covers 7 bases. V lost 6 bases, J lost 13 bases, and 14 bases stayed unmatched. This CDR3 has 13 residues. Per the germline V gene, CDR1 is KGHSH and CDR2 is LQKENI. The CDR3 nucleotides are TGTGCCAGCTCCCCCGCCGACAGGGATGGAAGCACCTTC. Encoded protein: CASSPADRDGSTF.